These T cell receptor beta chains were read from a single sample in a study of T cells in Graves' hyperthyroidism and ophthalmopathy. MiXCR was run by TCRdb on the multiplex PCR reads, yielding one entry per CDR3 protein. The sample lists 640,000 or so distinct CDR3 sequences, about 15% occurring once. The sample consisted of blood. The receptors shown here come from a woman in her thirties or forties with Graves' ophthalmopathy. The CDR3 runs from the conserved cysteine through the conserved F or W. A D gene is named only where the DNA matches it firmly. Clone sizes are given selectively: once, few, many, or a class where the clone is expanded.

d_call | j_call | clone_size | v_call | cdr3_nt | cdr3_aa
- | TRBJ1-5 | many | TRBV12-3/TRBV12-4 | TGTGCCAGCAACAGGGATAGCAATCAGCCCCAGCATTTT | CASNRDSNQPQHF
- | TRBJ2-7 | - | TRBV6-2/TRBV6-3 | TGTGCCAGCAGTTCAACTGTCGTGCAGTACTTC | CASSSTVVQYF
- | TRBJ2-2 | many | TRBV28 | TGTGCCACCTCCCTAACAGGGGAGGGCAACACCGGGGAGCTGTTTTTT | CATSLTGEGNTGELFF
- | TRBJ1-1 | many | TRBV6-5 | TGTGCCAGCAGTTACGGCTTAGCGAACACTGAAGCTTTCTTT | CASSYGLANTEAFF
- | TRBJ1-1 | many | TRBV20-1 | TGCAGTGTCTTGGGCCAAGGGAACACTGAAGCTTTCTTT | CSVLGQGNTEAFF
TRBD1 | TRBJ1-5 | - | TRBV6-5 | TGTGCCAGCAGTTTGACAGGGGGCCCCAATCAGCCCCAGCATTTT | CASSLTGGPNQPQHF
- | TRBJ2-7 | - | TRBV7-9 | TGTGCCAGCAGCTTAGGGAGGGCCGGGGGCGAGCAGTACTTC | CASSLGRAGGEQYF
TRBD1 | TRBJ1-2 | - | TRBV12-3/TRBV12-4 | TGTGCCAGCAGTGGGGACAGCCCCCGGGGCTACACCTTC | CASSGDSPRGYTF
- | TRBJ1-2 | many | TRBV11-2 | TGTGCCAGCAGCTTAGATCTGTCCAGGACCAAGGGCTACACCTTC | CASSLDLSRTKGYTF
TRBD1 | TRBJ2-2 | - | TRBV5-1 | TGCGCCAGCAGATTGGGACAGCCCACCGGGGAGCTGTTTTTT | CASRLGQPTGELFF
TRBD1 | TRBJ1-1 | - | TRBV6-5 | TGTGCCAGCAGTTACGGGGGACAGCCTGAAGCTTTCTTT | CASSYGGQPEAFF
- | TRBJ2-7 | many | TRBV3-1 | TGTGCCAGCAGCCAAGTAGGGAACGAGCAGTACTTC | CASSQVGNEQYF
- | TRBJ2-7 | many | TRBV7-7 | TGTGCTAGCAGCCCATCTTTCTCCTCCTACGAGCAGTACTTC | CASSPSFSSYEQYF
TRBD2 | TRBJ2-7 | many | TRBV6-5 | TGTGCCAGCAGTTCCGGCGTTGGGGCGGGAGTAGGAGAGCAGTACTTC | CASSSGVGAGVGEQYF
- | TRBJ1-2 | few | TRBV7-9 | TGTGCCAGCAGCTTAGTCCCGGGACGAGGCTACACCTTC | CASSLVPGRGYTF
TRBD1 | TRBJ2-5 | many | TRBV29-1 | TGCAGCGCCGGACAGGACCAAGAGACCCAGTACTTC | CSAGQDQETQYF
- | TRBJ2-7 | many | TRBV9 | TGTGCCAGCAGCGAGAGGGGGGAGGAATCCTACGAGCAGTACTTC | CASSERGEESYEQYF
TRBD2 | TRBJ2-7 | many | TRBV28 | TGTGCCAGCAGTTACGGCGCCGGGACTACTTACGAGCAGTACTTC | CASSYGAGTTYEQYF
TRBD1 | TRBJ2-5 | - | TRBV19 | TGTGCCAGTAGCCGCGGGACAGGGAGGCAAGAGACCCAGTACTTC | CASSRGTGRQETQYF
TRBD2 | TRBJ2-5 | many | TRBV7-2 | TGTGCCAGCAGACTTTCCGGGACTAGCTGGGGGGAGACCCAGTACTTC | CASRLSGTSWGETQYF
TRBD1 | TRBJ2-7 | few | TRBV19 | TGTGCCAGTAGTCATGGACAGGGGTTCGAGCAGTACTTC | CASSHGQGFEQYF
- | TRBJ2-7 | few | TRBV4-3 | TGCGCCAGCAGCCAAGAGGCCGGGGCTAGCGACTACGAGCAGTACTTC | CASSQEAGASDYEQYF
- | TRBJ1-5 | many | TRBV6-1 | TGTGCCAGCAGTGAACGTGGTCAGGATCAGCCCCAGCATTTT | CASSERGQDQPQHF
TRBD1 | TRBJ1-3 | - | TRBV9 | TGTGCCAGCAGCCCCCGACAGGGCGCGCCTGGAAACACCATATATTTT | CASSPRQGAPGNTIYF
- | TRBJ1-1 | - | TRBV5-4 | TGTGCCAGCAGCTCTGCCGGCAGGGGACAGAACACTGAAGCTTTCTTT | CASSSAGRGQNTEAFF
TRBD2 | TRBJ2-2 | - | TRBV20-1 | TGCAGTGCTAGGACTAGCGGGAGTGCGACCGGGGAGCTGTTTTTT | CSARTSGSATGELFF
- | TRBJ2-2 | - | TRBV6-5 | TGTGCCAGCAGATACACGCTAGGTGGTCCCGGGGAGCTGTTTTTT | CASRYTLGGPGELFF
TRBD1 | TRBJ2-2 | many | TRBV5-4 | TGTGCCAGCAGCTTAAGGGGGCAGGGGACCGGGGAGCTGTTTTTT | CASSLRGQGTGELFF
- | TRBJ1-2 | many | TRBV10-3 | TGTGCCATCAAAGGCAATATCGACTATGGCTACACCTTC | CAIKGNIDYGYTF